A selection of T cell receptor beta chains follows, all from one sample in a study of glioma-infiltrating T cells. TCRdb reprocessed the multiplex PCR reads with MiXCR, giving one entry per CDR3 protein. Among approximately 400,000 distinct CDR3 sequences, more than 35% were seen once, and the ten largest hold more than 10%. The sample taken for sequencing was glioma tissue, nonneoplastic brain tissue, or PBMCs (not recorded which). These receptors all come from a human donor with low-grade glioma or glioblastoma, undergoing nonglioma brain surgery, or in good health (not recorded which). Each CDR3 is given with its conserved first and last residue. The D gene is left open where the match is weak. Clone size is given for some rows only: seen once, a few or many times, or a class if the clone is expanded.

j_gene,v_gene,abundance,len,d_gene,CDR3aa,CDR3nt
TRBJ2-3,TRBV27,many,14,.,CASSLRISTDTQYF,TGTGCCAGCAGTTTGCGGATTAGCACAGATACGCAGTATTTT
TRBJ1-2,TRBV4-3,.,14,.,CASSQGSYNYGYTF,TGCGCCAGCAGCCAGGGCAGCTATAACTATGGCTACACCTTC
TRBJ2-1,TRBV9,.,15,TRBD2,CASSVGLVWGNEQFF,TGTGCCAGCAGCGTCGGACTAGTGTGGGGTAATGAGCAGTTCTTC
TRBJ2-1,TRBV11-2,.,11,.,CASSPYYEQFF,TGTGCCAGCAGCCCGTACTACGAGCAGTTCTTC
TRBJ1-5,TRBV28,.,17,TRBD1,CASSLFAGQNSNQPQHF,TGTGCCAGCAGTTTATTTGCGGGACAGAATAGCAATCAGCCCCAGCATTTT
TRBJ2-6,TRBV6-6,once,15,.,CASSYFAPGANVLTF,TGTGCCAGCAGTTATTTCGCCCCTGGGGCCAACGTCCTGACTTTC
TRBJ1-1,TRBV10-3,.,14,.,CATFGSGSNTKAFF,TGTGCCACCTTCGGAAGTGGCTCGAACACTAAAGCTTTCTTT
TRBJ2-3,TRBV4-2,.,16,.,CASSQQTSGEEDTQYF,TGTGCCAGCAGCCAACAAACCAGCGGAGAGGAAGATACGCAGTATTTT
TRBJ1-1,TRBV7-2,.,18,TRBD1,CASSPGQGAGSGLFEAFF,TGTGCCAGCAGCCCGGGACAGGGGGCAGGGAGTGGCCTTTTTGAAGCTTTCTTT
TRBJ1-3,TRBV7-2,few,14,.,CASSLAISGNTIYF,TGTGCCAGCAGCTTAGCGATCTCTGGAAACACCATATATTTT
TRBJ1-5,TRBV20-1,many,16,TRBD1,CSARDRRTGADQPQHF,TGCAGTGCTAGAGATCGTCGCACAGGGGCGGATCAGCCCCAGCATTTT
TRBJ1-6,TRBV27,many,15,.,CASKQGSMNNSPLHF,TGTGCCAGCAAGCAGGGGTCTATGAACAATTCACCCCTCCACTTT
TRBJ2-7,TRBV4-1,.,15,.,CASSQEGRQTYEQYF,TGCGCCAGCAGCCAAGAAGGTAGACAGACCTACGAGCAGTACTTC
TRBJ1-1,TRBV10-3,.,15,.,CAISESRGVGTEAFF,TGTGCCATCAGTGAGTCACGAGGGGTTGGAACTGAAGCTTTCTTT
TRBJ2-3,TRBV6-1,many,16,TRBD2,CASSSKREGRPDTQYF,TGTGCCAGCAGTTCTAAGCGGGAGGGCCGTCCAGATACGCAGTATTTT
TRBJ2-7,TRBV4-2,few,17,TRBD2,CASRPRERSGGSSEQYF,TGTGCCAGCAGACCTAGGGAGCGGAGCGGGGGGTCCTCCGAGCAGTACTTC
TRBJ1-1,TRBV6-2/TRBV6-3,few,17,.,CASSYSGAGQGGPEAFF,TGTGCCAGCAGTTACTCAGGTGCGGGGCAGGGAGGGCCTGAAGCTTTCTTT
TRBJ1-1,TRBV7-9,.,14,.,CASSPIGRVTEAFF,TGCGCCAGCAGCCCCATCGGGAGAGTCACTGAAGCTTTCTTT
TRBJ1-2,TRBV20-1,.,15,TRBD1,CSARDLTGGNYGYAF,TGCAGTGCTAGAGATCTGACAGGGGGAAACTATGGCTACGCCTTC
TRBJ1-2,TRBV20-1,few,13,.,CSARSGKGYGYTF,TGCAGTGCTAGGAGCGGCAAGGGCTATGGCTACACCTTC
TRBJ1-1,TRBV5-1,few,13,.,CASSRSGDTEAFF,TGCGCCAGCAGCAGGTCCGGTGACACTGAAGCTTTCTTT
TRBJ2-3,TRBV15,many,17,.,CATSSSTSGVSTDTQYF,TGTGCCACCAGCAGCTCGACGAGCGGTGTTAGCACAGATACGCAGTATTTT
TRBJ1-1,TRBV27,many,13,.,CASRPQRNTEAFF,TGTGCCAGCAGGCCACAAAGGAACACTGAAGCTTTCTTT
TRBJ2-3,TRBV5-4,.,14,.,CASSLSSGSDTQYF,TGTGCCAGCAGCTTGAGTAGCGGATCAGATACGCAGTATTTT
TRBJ1-1,TRBV4-1,.,18,.,CASSATWQGIDRNTEAFF,TGCGCCAGCAGCGCGACTTGGCAGGGGATCGACCGGAACACTGAAGCTTTCTTT
TRBJ1-2,TRBV7-9,once,12,.,CASSSQRRGYTF,TGTGCCAGCAGCTCACAGCGTAGAGGCTACACCTTC